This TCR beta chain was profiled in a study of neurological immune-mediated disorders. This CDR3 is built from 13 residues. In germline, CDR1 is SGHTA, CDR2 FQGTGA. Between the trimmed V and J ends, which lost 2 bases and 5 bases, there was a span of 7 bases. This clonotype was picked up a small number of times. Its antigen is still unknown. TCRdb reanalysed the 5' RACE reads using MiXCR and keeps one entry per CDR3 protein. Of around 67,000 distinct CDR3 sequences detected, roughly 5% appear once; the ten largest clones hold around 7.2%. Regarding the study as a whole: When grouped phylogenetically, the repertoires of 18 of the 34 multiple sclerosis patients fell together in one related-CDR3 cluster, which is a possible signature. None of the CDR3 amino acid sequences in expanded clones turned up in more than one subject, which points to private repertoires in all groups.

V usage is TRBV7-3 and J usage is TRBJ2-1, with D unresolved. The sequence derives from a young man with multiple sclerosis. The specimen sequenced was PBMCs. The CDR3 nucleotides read TGTGCCAGCAGCTTAGAGACGGACAATGAGCAGTTCTTC. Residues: CASSLETDNEQFF.